This T cell receptor (beta chain) derives from a study of shared clonotypes between healthy human individuals. Whole-study results and caveats: Depth of sequencing was expected to influence donor clonotype sharing.

Genomic DNA of each subset was evenly split across several immunoSEQ plates. Clones were sequenced by immunoSEQ multiplex PCR, and TCRdb holds only the in-frame ones, with some missing. This table holds approximately 2,000,000 clones, about 94% found once. CD45RO-negative, CCR7-selected cells formed the naive CD8 fraction, which excluded terminally differentiated effector memory CD45RA+ cells. This CDR3 has 16 residues. V was trimmed by 0 bases and J by 5 bases, leaving 16 bases between them. Germline V lookup: CDR1 MNHEY, CDR2 SVGAGI. In regard to this clone: Its antigen is not identified.

This sequence was found in a young man in good health. Some clones in this sample may be carry-over from other donors' samples. The sample comprised naive CD8+ T cells from PBMCs. The V gene is TRBV6-5, the J gene TRBJ1-1, with a tentative D call TRBD1 (6 bases). This CDR3 reads CASSYSRGARGTEAFF. The DNA of the CDR3 is TGTGCCAGCAGTTACTCTCGGGGGGCGAGAGGTACTGAAGCTTTCTTT.